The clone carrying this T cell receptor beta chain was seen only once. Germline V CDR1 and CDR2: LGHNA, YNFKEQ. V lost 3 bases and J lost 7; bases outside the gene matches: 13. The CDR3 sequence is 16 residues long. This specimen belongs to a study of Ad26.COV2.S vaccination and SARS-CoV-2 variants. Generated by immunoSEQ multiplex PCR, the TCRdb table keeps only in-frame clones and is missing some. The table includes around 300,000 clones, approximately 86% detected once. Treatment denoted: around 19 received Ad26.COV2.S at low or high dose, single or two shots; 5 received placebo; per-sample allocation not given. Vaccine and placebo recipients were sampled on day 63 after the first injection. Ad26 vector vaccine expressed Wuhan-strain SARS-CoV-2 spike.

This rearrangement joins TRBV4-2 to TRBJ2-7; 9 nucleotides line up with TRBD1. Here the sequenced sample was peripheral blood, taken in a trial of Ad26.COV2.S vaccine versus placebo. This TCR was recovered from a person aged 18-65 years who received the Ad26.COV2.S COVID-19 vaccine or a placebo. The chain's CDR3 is CASSQLTGGDIAEQYF. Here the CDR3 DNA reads TGTGCCAGCAGCCAGCTGACAGGGGGGGACATTGCGGAGCAGTACTTC.